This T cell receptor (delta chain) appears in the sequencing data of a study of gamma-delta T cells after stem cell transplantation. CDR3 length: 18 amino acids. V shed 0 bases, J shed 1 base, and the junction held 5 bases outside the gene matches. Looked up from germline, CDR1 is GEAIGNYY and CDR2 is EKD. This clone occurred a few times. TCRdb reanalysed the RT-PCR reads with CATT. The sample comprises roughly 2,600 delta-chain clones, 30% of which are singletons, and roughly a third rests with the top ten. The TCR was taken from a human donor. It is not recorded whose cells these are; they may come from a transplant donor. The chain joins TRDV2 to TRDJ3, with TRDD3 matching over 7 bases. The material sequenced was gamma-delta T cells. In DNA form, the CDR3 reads TGTGCCTGTGACACCGCTGGGGGCCGTTCCTGGGACACCCGACAGATGTTTTTC. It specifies CACDTAGGRSWDTRQMFF.